Given below is one T cell receptor beta chain in context. This clonotype appeared many times. Which antigen it targets is not known. No base qualities exist here, and no much larger clone lies one base off it. Including the terminal cysteine and phenylalanine, the CDR3 comprises 15 residues. Kept here is only the CDR3 DNA, which spans 45 bases and is read in frame from base 1. V is reduced by 6 bases and J by 1 base, leaving a spacing of 13 bases between them. CDR1 SGHTA and CDR2 FQGNSA were looked up in the germline V gene. What this sample's treatment or condition label stands for: live attenuated yellow fever vaccine strain. PBMCs were isolated from peripheral blood using a standard Ficoll-Paque protocol. CD4 and CD8 T-cell fractions were isolated with Dynabeads CD4 and CD8 positive selection kits. TriZol was used to extract RNA from bulk PBMCs, CD4 and CD8 fractions, and dextramer-positive and dextramer-negative fractions.

The reads were generated on an Illumina NovaSeq 6000. Synthesis of TCR cDNA relied on 5'RACE template switching, a step that introduced a universal primer site along with unique molecular identifiers. Priming for cDNA synthesis came from both the TCR alpha and TCR beta constant segments. Library amplification involved two PCR steps, and the second step added sample barcodes and sequencing adapters. Libraries were sequenced on Illumina HiSeq 2500 (2x100 bp) or NovaSeq (2x150 bp). On the authors' methods: Reads were demultiplexed and collapsed into UMI consensus sequences with MIGEC, and V(D)J alignment was performed with MiXCR. Clonotypes responding to the vaccine were identified with edgeR on replicate PBMC samples, with the criteria of FDR below 0.01 and a log2 fold change above 5 up to day 15. Bulk clonotypes were assigned CD4 or CD8 identity according to which sequenced CD4 or CD8 repertoire held them at higher abundance. Clones were called with MiXCR by TCRdb after fastp trimmed the public reads at Q25, and only in-frame beta chains were retained. One record per CDR3 amino acid sequence lists the most common genes and DNA. The V and J calls reflect TCRdb's pipeline rather than the authors' work. This sample has about 220,000 distinct CDR3 sequences in its table, and approximately 3.2% of those were observed once. The leading ten clones occupy less than 3.5% of the sample.

The data were obtained in a study of T cells after yellow fever vaccination (dated by TCRdb to about 2019). In terms of the full investigation: The SMART-Seq v4 Ultra Low Input RNA kit was used to prepare libraries from fractions with low cell numbers. To follow T-cell clones before and after primary and booster YFV17D yellow fever vaccination, bulk TCR alpha and beta repertoires were sequenced over time. The cohort comprised two healthy male donors, one aged 18 to 29 and one aged 30 to 40 years. Blood samples were taken at several timepoints before and after primary and secondary immunization, and bulk PBMC replicates and cell subsets were isolated. Broader findings and caveats from the paper: Computational filtering was required because FACS-sorted repertoires could contain abundant contaminating clonotypes from the bulk population. After the booster, most of the clones that had expanded following primary vaccination were detected again (almost 98% of CD4 and around 88% of CD8), which suggests that memory was broadly maintained. The study included only two donors, which limits how far the findings can be generalized. The secondary T-cell response was weaker than the primary response but faster, peaking on day 5 instead of day 15. A small fraction of clonotypes appeared in both the CD4 and CD8 compartments, likely as a result of convergent recombination.

The receptor was derived from a man between 18 and 35 years old who received the YFV17D yellow fever vaccine. Sample: CD4+ T cells sorted from PBMCs, taken 10 days after the yellow fever booster vaccination. Recombination linked TRBV7-2 to TRBJ2-4; the D gene is not confidently resolved. CDR3 sequence: CASRPDTPAKNIQYF. The nucleotide sequence is given as TGTGCCAGCAGACCTGACACGCCGGCCAAAAACATTCAGTACTTC.